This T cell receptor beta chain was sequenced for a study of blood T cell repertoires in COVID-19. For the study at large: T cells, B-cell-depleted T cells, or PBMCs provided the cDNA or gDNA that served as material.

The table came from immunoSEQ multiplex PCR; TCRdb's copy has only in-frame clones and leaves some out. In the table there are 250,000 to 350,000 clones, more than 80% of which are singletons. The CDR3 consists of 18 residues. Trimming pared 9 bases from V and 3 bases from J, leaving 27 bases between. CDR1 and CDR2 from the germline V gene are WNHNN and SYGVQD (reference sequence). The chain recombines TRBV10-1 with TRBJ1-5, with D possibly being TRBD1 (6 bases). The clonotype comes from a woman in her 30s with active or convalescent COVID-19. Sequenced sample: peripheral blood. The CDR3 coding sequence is TGCGCCAGTGGGGGCGTCTTTAGCGGGGAAAATAACAATCAGCCCCAGCATTTT. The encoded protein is CASGGVFSGENNNQPQHF.